The 5 T cell receptor beta chains listed next were all sequenced from one sample in a study of breast tumors, draining lymph nodes, adjacent tissues. The lymph nodes were axillary draining lymph nodes from breast cancer patients. TCRdb called the multiplex PCR reads again in MiXCR, with one record for every CDR3 protein. Among approximately 200,000 distinct CDR3 sequences, 31% were seen once, and the ten largest hold about 4.5%. Sequenced input: axillary lymph node tissue. These receptors all come from a female donor with breast cancer. Some clones in this sample may be carry-over from other donors' samples.

This clonotype was counted many times. CDR3 amino acids: CASSLLGSTNSPLHF. The CDR3 DNA reads as TGTGCCAGCAGCTTGCTGGGGTCGACTAATTCACCCCTCCACTTT. The chain recombines TRBV5-5 with TRBJ1-6; D uncertain. V was pared by 1 base and J by 6 bases, with 11 bases between. The CDR3 sequence is 15 residues long. Germline loops: CDR1 SGHKS, CDR2 YYEKEE (reference sequence).

This clonotype came up a few times. Being one base from a much bigger clone, this may be a read error. The rearrangement joins TRBV9 to TRBJ1-2; 7 bases map to TRBD1. CDR3 length equals 12 residues. CDR1 is SGDLS and CDR2 is YYNGEE in the germline V gene. The CDR3 DNA is TGTGCCGGCAGCGTAGGAGGGGGCGGCTACACCTTC. Protein product: CAGSVGGGGYTF.

J is TRBJ2-7 and V is TRBV12-3 or TRBV12-4; D is undetermined. Deletions cut 2 bases from V and 6 bases from J, with 11 bases between. The CDR3 sequence is 13 residues long. CDR3 DNA: TGTGCCAGCAGTTTATTTGGTTACTGCGAGCAGTACTTC. As protein: CASSLFGYCEQYF.

Comments on this clonotype: A much larger clone lies one base from this, so it may be a read error. The genes are TRBV5-4 and TRBJ2-7, with D maybe TRBD1 (5 bases). This CDR3 spans 19 amino acids. V lost 1 base and J 3 bases, leaving 26 bases between the germline ends. CDR1 and CDR2 from the germline V gene are SGHNT and YYREEE (reference sequence). CDR3 DNA sequence: TGTGCCAGCAGCTTGAAAGAGACACAGGCCCTTCCCAGGGACTACGAGCAGTACTTC. This translates into CASSLKETQALPRDYEQYF.

This clonotype was counted a single time. One end of the junction fails to match germline, which may point to a read error. The chain joins TRBV12-3 or TRBV12-4 to TRBJ2-7; the D gene is possibly TRBD2 (5 bases). This CDR3 spans 12 amino acids. This CDR3 is CASSLGPAEQYF. In nucleotides, the CDR3 is TGCGCCAGCAGCCTAGGGCCAGCGGAACAGTACTTC.